These 15 T cell receptor beta chains were all obtained from the same sample, sequenced in a study of cytomegalovirus exposure and HLA in healthy donors (TCRdb year 2017). Libraries were prepared through the immunoSEQ multiplex PCR assay. A mixture of 60 forward primers for TCR Vbeta segments and 13 reverse primers for TCR Jbeta segments was used in the multiplex PCR. The table was pulled from immuneACCESS by TCRdb, which kept in-frame rearrangements only. Such tables lose some clones; where checked, under half of the loss comes from unresolved V genes, and the rest has no known cause. The sample table records 95,000 to 120,000 clones; 65% to 75% of these occur just once. The ten biggest clones cover roughly 4.2% of the sample. The sequenced material came from PBMCs. The receptor source for this set is a woman aged 40 to 50 in good health and CMV-seropositive.

V is TRBV2 and J is TRBJ2-7; possible D gene TRBD2, 5 bases. The germline V gene encodes CDR1 SNHLY and CDR2 FYNNEI. V was cut by 6 bases and J by 0 bases, with 15 bases left in between. The CDR3 runs 15 residues. The CDR3: CASSSGIRSSYEQYF. In DNA form, the CDR3 reads TGTGCCAGCAGCTCCGGGATCCGGAGCTCCTACGAGCAGTACTTC.

This clone turned up a few times. The rearrangement joins TRBV9 to TRBJ2-1, with no clear D. Trimming took off 0 bases at V and 8 bases at J, with 9 bases between the two ends. This CDR3 contains 13 residues. CDR1 is SGDLS and CDR2 is YYNGEE in the germline V gene. CDR3 region: CASSVDNGDEQFF. In DNA, the CDR3 is TGTGCCAGCAGCGTAGATAACGGAGATGAGCAGTTCTTC.

The CDR3 loop is CATRDSTTNEKLFF. CDR3 coding DNA: TGTGCCACCCGGGACAGTACAACTAATGAAAAACTGTTTTTT. The chain uses TRBV2 and TRBJ1-4; TRBD1 aligns across 7 bases. This CDR3 comprises 14 residues. Germline lookup yields CDR1 SNHLY and CDR2 FYNNEI. Trimming took 10 bases from V and 0 from J; bases not matched to a gene: 5.

The gene calls are TRBV5-6 and TRBJ2-1, with 10 bases lining up with TRBD1. CDR1 is SGHDT and CDR2 is YYEEEE in the germline V gene. The ends lost 6 bases at V and 6 bases at J; junction bases unmatched: 3. The CDR3 is made up of 13 amino acids. CDR3 amino acids: CASIRTGGNEQFF. In nucleotides, the CDR3 is TGTGCCAGCATCCGGACAGGGGGCAATGAGCAGTTCTTC. The variable domain in full, with the rest retrieved from reference TRBV5-6 and TRBJ2-1, is DAGVTQSPTHLIKTRGQQVTLRCSPKSGHDTVSWYQQALGQGPQFIFQYYEEEERQRGNFPDRFSGHQFPNYSSELNVNALLLGDSALYLCASIRTGGNEQFFGPGTRLTVL.

V gene TRBV10-3 combines with J gene TRBJ2-7; TRBD1 might be the D (6 bases). The CDR3 contains 13 residues. Trimming took off 6 bases at V and 2 bases at J, with 11 bases between the two ends. Germline assignment: CDR1 ENHRY and CDR2 SYGVKD. The CDR3 DNA sequence: TGTGCCATCAGAGAGACAGGAGCCTACGAGCAGTACTTC. Residues: CAIRETGAYEQYF.

The chain joins TRBV5-4 to TRBJ2-3; TRBD2 matches at 13 bases. This CDR3 contains 19 residues. Unmatched junction bases numbered 9, after V lost 0 bases and J lost 2 bases. Looked up from germline, CDR1 is SGHNT and CDR2 is YYREEE (reference sequence). The CDR3 DNA reads TGTGCCAGCAGCTTGGAAGTGGGACTAGCGGGACCCTCCACAGATACGCAGTATTTT. Protein product: CASSLEVGLAGPSTDTQYF.

This clone was seen a handful of times. CDR3 sequence (DNA): TGTGCCATCAGTGAGTCTACCTACAATGAGCAGTTCTTC. Its translation: CAISESTYNEQFF. The chain couples TRBV10-3 to TRBJ2-1; D unclear. The CDR3 totals 13 residues. Germline V gene data show CDR1 as ENHRY and CDR2 as SYGVKD. Trimming cost V 0 bases and J 2 bases, with 2 bases left between them.

The chain combines TRBV9 with TRBJ1-2, with D perhaps TRBD1 (6 bases). The CDR3 loop spans 12 amino acids. The V gene's germline CDR1 is SGDLS and CDR2 YYNGEE. Trimming shortened V by 7 bases and J by 4 bases, and 11 bases separated the two germline ends. CDR3 loop: CASEGQIYGYTF. CDR3 nucleotide sequence: TGTGCCAGCGAAGGACAGATCTATGGCTACACCTTC. Full variable domain (missing parts from reference TRBV9 and TRBJ1-2): DSGVTQTPKHLITATGQRVTLRCSPRSGDLSVYWYQQSLDQGLQFLIQYYNGEERAKGNILERFSAQQFPDLHSELNLSSLELGDSALYFCASEGQIYGYTFGSGTRLTVV.

The V and J genes are TRBV7-6 and TRBJ1-4, with unresolved D. Trimming left V 4 bases short and J 0 bases short, with 12 bases between. The CDR3 loop spans 16 amino acids. Germline CDR1 SGHVS, CDR2 FNYEAQ. For the CDR3, the DNA is TGTGCCAGCAGCTCCGCAAGTACAGCAACTAATGAAAAACTGTTTTTT. Translation: CASSSASTATNEKLFF. Filled out from reference TRBV7-6 and TRBJ1-4, the complete variable domain reads GAGVSQSPRYKVTKRGQDVALRCDPISGHVSLYWYRQALGQGPEFLTYFNYEAQQDKSGLPNDRFSAERPEGSISTLTIQRTEQRDSAMYRCASSSASTATNEKLFFGSGTQLSVL.

This chain joins TRBV19 and TRBJ1-1, with D unresolved. CDR3 length equals 11 residues. Germline loops: CDR1 LNHDA, CDR2 SQIVND (reference sequence). Trimming left V 10 bases short and J 1 base short, with 7 bases between. CDR3 region: CATTGNTEAFF. In DNA, the CDR3 is TGTGCCACAACTGGGAACACTGAAGCTTTCTTT. Combining the CDR3 with reference TRBV19 and TRBJ1-1 gives the whole variable domain DGGITQSPKYLFRKEGQNVTLSCEQNLNHDAMYWYRQDPGQGLRLIYYSQIVNDFQKGDIAEGYSVSREKKESFPLTVTSAQKNPTAFYLCATTGNTEAFFGQGTRLTVV.

The rearrangement links TRBV7-6 to TRBJ2-2, with unresolved D. The CDR3 contains 13 residues. Germline V gene sequence: CDR1 SGHVS, CDR2 FNYEAQ. Trimming shortened V by 5 bases and J by 1 base, and 5 bases separated the two germline ends. Here the CDR3 reads CASSGKNTGELFF. The CDR3 bases are TGTGCCAGCAGCGGCAAGAACACCGGGGAGCTGTTTTTT.

This clone occurred once. The rearrangement uses TRBV7-9 and TRBJ2-5; D call uncertain. The CDR3 spans 12 residues. CDR1 and CDR2 (germline): SEHNR, FQNEAQ (reference sequence). Deletions cut 5 bases from V and 0 bases from J, with 4 bases between. CDR3: CASSPYQETQYF. The CDR3 DNA reads TGTGCCAGCAGCCCCTACCAAGAGACCCAGTACTTC.

The V call is TRBV18, the J call TRBJ1-1; D is possibly TRBD1 (6 bases). The CDR3 is made up of 15 amino acids. The V end lost 3 bases, the J end lost 5 bases, and 16 bases lay between the germline ends. Germline V gives CDR1 KGHSH, CDR2 LQKENI. CDR3 protein: CASSPNRGGWTEAFF. Here the CDR3 DNA reads TGTGCCAGCTCACCCAATCGAGGGGGATGGACTGAAGCTTTCTTT.

The chain employs TRBV30 and TRBJ1-4; possible D gene TRBD1, 5 bases. The V gene lost 1 base and the J gene lost 6 bases, with 15 bases spanning the gap. Germline CDR1 reads GTSNPN; CDR2 reads SVGIG (reference sequence). The CDR3 has 15 amino acids. The CDR3 spells CAWSGGWGEDEKLFF. CDR3 coding DNA: TGTGCCTGGAGTGGTGGCTGGGGCGAGGATGAAAAACTGTTTTTT.

The CDR3 spells CASSLGSGGLSYNEQFF. DNA for the CDR3: TGTGCCAGCTCACTAGGGTCAGGAGGGCTCTCCTACAATGAGCAGTTCTTC. The chain links TRBV18 to TRBJ2-1; TRBD2 might be the D (6 bases). The CDR3 spans 17 residues. The V gene lost 4 bases and the J gene lost 0 bases, with 16 bases spanning the gap. Germline V lookup: CDR1 KGHSH, CDR2 LQKENI.